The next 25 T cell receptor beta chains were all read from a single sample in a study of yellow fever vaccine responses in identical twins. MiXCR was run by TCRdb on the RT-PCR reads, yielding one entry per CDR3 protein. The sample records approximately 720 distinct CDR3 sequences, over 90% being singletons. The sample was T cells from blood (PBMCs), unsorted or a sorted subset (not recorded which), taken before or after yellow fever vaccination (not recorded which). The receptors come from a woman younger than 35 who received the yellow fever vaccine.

CDR3 coding DNA: TGTGCCAGCAGTTACTTCTTAGCCAAAAACATTCAGTACTTC. This sequence encodes CASSYFLAKNIQYF. The rearrangement links TRBV6-2 or TRBV6-3 to TRBJ2-4; D is uncertain. Germline loops: CDR1 MNHEY, CDR2 SVGEGT. This CDR3 comprises 14 residues. Trimming took off 1 base at V and 0 bases at J, with 4 bases between the two ends.

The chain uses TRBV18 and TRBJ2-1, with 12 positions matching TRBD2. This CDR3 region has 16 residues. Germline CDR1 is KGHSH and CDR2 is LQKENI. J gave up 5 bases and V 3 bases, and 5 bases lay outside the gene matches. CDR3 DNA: TGTGCCAGCTCACCGCTCCCTAGCGGGGGGGACAATGAGCAGTTCTTC. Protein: CASSPLPSGGDNEQFF.

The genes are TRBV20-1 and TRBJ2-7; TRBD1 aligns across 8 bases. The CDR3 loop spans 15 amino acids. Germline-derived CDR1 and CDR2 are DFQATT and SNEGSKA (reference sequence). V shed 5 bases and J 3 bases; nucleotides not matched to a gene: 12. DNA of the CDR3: TGCAGTGCTGCCGGCTGGACAGGGTCAATCTACGAGCAGTACTTC. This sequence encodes CSAAGWTGSIYEQYF.

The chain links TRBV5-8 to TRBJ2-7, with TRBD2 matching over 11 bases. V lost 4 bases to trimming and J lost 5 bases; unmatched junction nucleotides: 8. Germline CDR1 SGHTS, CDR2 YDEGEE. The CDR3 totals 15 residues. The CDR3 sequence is CASSPWTSGLNEQYF. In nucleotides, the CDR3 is TGTGCCAGCAGCCCCTGGACTAGCGGGCTCAACGAGCAGTACTTC.

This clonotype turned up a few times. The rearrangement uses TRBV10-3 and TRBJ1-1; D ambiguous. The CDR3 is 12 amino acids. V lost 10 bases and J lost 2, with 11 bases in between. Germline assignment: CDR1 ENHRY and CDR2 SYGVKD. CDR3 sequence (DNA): TGTGCCACGGGTCGACCAAACACTGAAGCTTTCTTT. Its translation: CATGRPNTEAFF.

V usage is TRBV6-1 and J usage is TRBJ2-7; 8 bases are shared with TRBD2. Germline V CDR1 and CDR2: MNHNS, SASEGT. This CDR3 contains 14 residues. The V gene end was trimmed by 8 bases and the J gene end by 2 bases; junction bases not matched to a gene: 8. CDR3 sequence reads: CASQMNSGTYEQYF. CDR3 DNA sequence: TGTGCCAGCCAGATGAATAGCGGGACCTACGAGCAGTACTTC.

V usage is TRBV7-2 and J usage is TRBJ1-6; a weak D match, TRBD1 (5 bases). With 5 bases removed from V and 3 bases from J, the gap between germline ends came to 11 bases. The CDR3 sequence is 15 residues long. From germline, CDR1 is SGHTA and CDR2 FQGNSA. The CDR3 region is CASSPTGNYNSPLHF. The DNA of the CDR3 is TGTGCCAGCAGCCCCACAGGCAACTATAATTCACCCCTCCACTTT.

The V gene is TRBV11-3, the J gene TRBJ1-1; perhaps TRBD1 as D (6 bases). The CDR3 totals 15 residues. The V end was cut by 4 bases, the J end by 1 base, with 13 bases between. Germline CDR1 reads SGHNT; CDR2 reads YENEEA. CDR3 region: CASSSGQIKNTEAFF. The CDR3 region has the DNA TGTGCCAGCAGCTCTGGACAGATAAAGAACACTGAAGCTTTCTTT.

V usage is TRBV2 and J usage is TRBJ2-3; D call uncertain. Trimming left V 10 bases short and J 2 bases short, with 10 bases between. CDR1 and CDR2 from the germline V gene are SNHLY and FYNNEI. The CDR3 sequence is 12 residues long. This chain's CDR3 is CAIEGSTDTQYF. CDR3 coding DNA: TGTGCCATCGAAGGCTCCACAGATACGCAGTATTTT.

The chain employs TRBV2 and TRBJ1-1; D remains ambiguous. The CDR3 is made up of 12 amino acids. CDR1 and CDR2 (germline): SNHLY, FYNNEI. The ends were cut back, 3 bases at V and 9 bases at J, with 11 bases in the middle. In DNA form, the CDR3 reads TGTGCCAGCAGTGAGCCGGTACGGCAAGCTTTCTTT. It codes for CASSEPVRQAFF.

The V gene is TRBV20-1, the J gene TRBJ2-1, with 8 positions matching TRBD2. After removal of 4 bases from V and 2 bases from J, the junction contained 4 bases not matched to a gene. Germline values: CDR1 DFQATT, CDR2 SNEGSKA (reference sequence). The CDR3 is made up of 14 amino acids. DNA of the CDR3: TGCAGTGCTATAACTAGCGGTCCCTACAATGAGCAGTTCTTC. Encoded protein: CSAITSGPYNEQFF.

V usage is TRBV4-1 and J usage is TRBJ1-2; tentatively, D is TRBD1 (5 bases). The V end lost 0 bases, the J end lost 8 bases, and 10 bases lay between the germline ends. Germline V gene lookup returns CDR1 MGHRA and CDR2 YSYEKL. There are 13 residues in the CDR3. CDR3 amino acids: CASSQDGGGGYTF. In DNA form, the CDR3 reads TGCGCCAGCAGCCAAGATGGGGGTGGGGGCTACACCTTC.

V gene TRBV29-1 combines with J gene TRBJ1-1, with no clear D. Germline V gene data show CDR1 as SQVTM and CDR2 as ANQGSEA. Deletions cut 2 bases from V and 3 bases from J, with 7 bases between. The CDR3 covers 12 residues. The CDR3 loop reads CSVEIGYTEAFF. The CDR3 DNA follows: TGCAGCGTTGAAATAGGGTACACTGAAGCTTTCTTT.

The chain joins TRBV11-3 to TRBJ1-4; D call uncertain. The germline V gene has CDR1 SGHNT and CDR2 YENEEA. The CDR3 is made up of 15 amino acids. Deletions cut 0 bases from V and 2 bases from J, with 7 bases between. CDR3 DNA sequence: TGTGCCAGCAGCTTAGACGGGGATACTAATGAAAAACTGTTTTTT. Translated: CASSLDGDTNEKLFF.

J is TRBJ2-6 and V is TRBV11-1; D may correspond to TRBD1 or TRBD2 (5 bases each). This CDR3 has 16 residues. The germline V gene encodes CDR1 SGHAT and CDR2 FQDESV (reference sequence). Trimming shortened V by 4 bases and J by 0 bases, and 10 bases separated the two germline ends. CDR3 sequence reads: CASSSVGGSGANVLTF. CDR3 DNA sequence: TGTGCCAGCAGCTCCGTTGGGGGCTCTGGGGCCAACGTCCTGACTTTC.

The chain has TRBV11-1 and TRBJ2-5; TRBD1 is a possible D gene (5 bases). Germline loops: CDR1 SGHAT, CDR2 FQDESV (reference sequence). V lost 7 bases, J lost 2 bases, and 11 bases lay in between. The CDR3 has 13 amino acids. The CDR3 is CASTKRGQETQYF. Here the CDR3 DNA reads TGTGCCAGCACCAAAAGGGGACAAGAGACCCAGTACTTC.

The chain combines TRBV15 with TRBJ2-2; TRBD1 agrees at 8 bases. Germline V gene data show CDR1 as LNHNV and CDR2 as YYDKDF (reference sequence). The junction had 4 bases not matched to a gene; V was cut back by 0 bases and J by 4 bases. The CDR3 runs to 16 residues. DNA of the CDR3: TGTGCCACCAGCAGAGATCCAGGGGGCCGCACCGGGGAGCTGTTTTTT. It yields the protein CATSRDPGGRTGELFF.

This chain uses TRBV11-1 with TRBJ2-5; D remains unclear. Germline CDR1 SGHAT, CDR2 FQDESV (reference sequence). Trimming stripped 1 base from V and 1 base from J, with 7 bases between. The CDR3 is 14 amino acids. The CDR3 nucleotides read TGTGCCAGCAGCTTAGAGATAGGCCAAGAGACCCAGTACTTC. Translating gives CASSLEIGQETQYF.

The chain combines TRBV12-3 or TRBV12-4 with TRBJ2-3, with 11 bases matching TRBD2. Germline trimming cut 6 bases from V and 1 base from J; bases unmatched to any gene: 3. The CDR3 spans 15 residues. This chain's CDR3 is CASRLGLAGTDTQYF. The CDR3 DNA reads TGTGCCAGCAGATTGGGACTAGCGGGCACAGATACGCAGTATTTT.

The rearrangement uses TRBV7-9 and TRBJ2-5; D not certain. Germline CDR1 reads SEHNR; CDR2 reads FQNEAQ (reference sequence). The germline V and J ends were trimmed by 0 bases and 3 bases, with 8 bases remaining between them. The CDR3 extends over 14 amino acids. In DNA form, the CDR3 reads TGTGCCAGCAGCTTAGCCCCGTTAGAAGAGACCCAGTACTTC. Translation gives CASSLAPLEETQYF.

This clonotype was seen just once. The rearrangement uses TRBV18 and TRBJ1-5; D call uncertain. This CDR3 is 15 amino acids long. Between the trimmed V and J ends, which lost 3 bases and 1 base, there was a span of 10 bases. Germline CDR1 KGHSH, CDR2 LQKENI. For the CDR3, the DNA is TGTGCCAGCTCACCGGAGGGTATAAGCAATCAGCCCCAGCATTTT. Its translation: CASSPEGISNQPQHF. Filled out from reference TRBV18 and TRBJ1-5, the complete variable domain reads NAGVMQNPRHLVRRRGQEARLRCSPMKGHSHVYWYRQLPEEGLKFMVYLQKENIIDESGMPKERFSAEFPKEGPSILRIQQVVRGDSAAYFCASSPEGISNQPQHFGDGTRLSIL.

In DNA form, the CDR3 reads TGTGCCAGCAGCCAGGGGGGCACAGATACGCAGTATTTT. Translating gives CASSQGGTDTQYF. The V call is TRBV5-5, the J call TRBJ2-3; 7 bases are a match to TRBD1. Per germline, CDR1 SGHKS and CDR2 YYEKEE (reference sequence). The CDR3 is 13 amino acids. Trimming at V came to 4 bases and at J to 1 base, leaving 0 bases not matched to a gene. Full variable domain (missing parts from reference TRBV5-5 and TRBJ2-3): DAGVTQSPTHLIKTRGQQVTLRCSPISGHKSVSWYQQVLGQGPQFIFQYYEKEERGRGNFPDRFSARQFPNYSSELNVNALLLGDSALYLCASSQGGTDTQYFGPGTRLTVL.

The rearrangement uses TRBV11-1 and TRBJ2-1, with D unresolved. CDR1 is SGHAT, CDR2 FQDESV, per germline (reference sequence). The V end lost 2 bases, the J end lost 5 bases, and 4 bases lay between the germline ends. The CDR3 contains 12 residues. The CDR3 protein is CASSLHNNEQFF. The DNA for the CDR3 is TGTGCCAGCAGCTTACACAACAATGAGCAGTTCTTC.

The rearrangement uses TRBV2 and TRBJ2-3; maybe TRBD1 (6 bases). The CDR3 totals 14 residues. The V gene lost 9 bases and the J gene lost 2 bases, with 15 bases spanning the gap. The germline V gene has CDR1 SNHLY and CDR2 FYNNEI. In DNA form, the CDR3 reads TGTGCCAGAAAAGGGACATACTTCACAGATACGCAGTATTTT. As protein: CARKGTYFTDTQYF.

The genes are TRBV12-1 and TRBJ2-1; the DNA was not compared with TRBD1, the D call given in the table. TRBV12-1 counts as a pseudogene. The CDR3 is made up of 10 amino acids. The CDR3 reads CASPPRAFVF. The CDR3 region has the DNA TGTGCCAGCCCTCCCCGGGCTTTTGTCTTC.